These 19 T cell receptor beta chains came from one sample sequenced in a study of long-term antiretroviral therapy in people with HIV. Sequencing relied on immunoSEQ assay v3.0, run at survey level. Profiled with immunoSEQ multiplex PCR; TCRdb holds only in-frame clones, not every one. The top ten clones hold under 8.5% of a sample with about 33,000 clones, over 60% of them seen once. Source: unsorted PBMCs, taken 2 years after starting antiretroviral therapy. These TCRs come from a woman between 45 and 65 years old with HIV.

V gene TRBV5-5 combines with J gene TRBJ2-1; 11 bases are shared with TRBD2. The CDR3 contains 17 residues. V was pared by 0 bases and J by 6 bases, with 8 bases of the junction left unmatched. Germline CDR1 reads SGHKS; CDR2 reads YYEKEE (reference sequence). CDR3 bases: TGTGCCAGCAGCTTGGCTAGCGGGGGGCCCTTGAGCAATGAGCAGTTCTTC. Translation gives CASSLASGGPLSNEQFF.

This rearrangement joins TRBV29-1 to TRBJ2-5; TRBD1 matches at 8 bases. J lost 4 bases, V lost 7 bases, and 5 bases had no gene match. From germline, CDR1 is SQVTM and CDR2 ANQGSEA. The CDR3 covers 12 residues. CDR3 loop: CSAETGVETQYF. The CDR3 coding sequence is TGCAGCGCGGAGACAGGGGTAGAGACCCAGTACTTC.

The chain uses TRBV7-8 and TRBJ1-4, with D tentatively TRBD1 (6 bases). CDR1 is SGHVS, CDR2 FQNEAQ, per germline. This CDR3 spans 15 amino acids. Trimming shortened V by 2 bases and J by 8 bases, and 15 bases separated the two germline ends. The CDR3 DNA is TGTGCCAGCAGCTTAAATACAGGGCTCAAGGAAAAACTGTTTTTT. Its translation is CASSLNTGLKEKLFF.

This chain uses TRBV19 with TRBJ2-3; 7 bases agree with TRBD1. CDR3 length: 15 amino acids. The V gene's germline CDR1 is LNHDA and CDR2 SQIVND (reference sequence). V was pared by 3 bases and J by 4 bases, with 7 bases of the junction left unmatched. CDR3 bases: TGTGCCAGTAGTATCGGACAGGTCATGGCAGATACGCAGTATTTT. It specifies CASSIGQVMADTQYF. Full variable domain (missing parts from reference TRBV19 and TRBJ2-3): DGGITQSPKYLFRKEGQNVTLSCEQNLNHDAMYWYRQDPGQGLRLIYYSQIVNDFQKGDIAEGYSVSREKKESFPLTVTSAQKNPTAFYLCASSIGQVMADTQYFGPGTRLTVL.

This sequence joins TRBV6-5 and TRBJ1-4, with D maybe TRBD1 (5 bases). The germline V and J ends were trimmed by 5 bases and 8 bases, with 15 bases remaining between them. The CDR3 has 14 residues. The germline V gene has CDR1 MNHEY and CDR2 SVGAGI. CDR3 sequence (DNA): TGTGCCAGCAGTACGGGGGGATTGGGCGAAAAACTGTTTTTT. Its translation: CASSTGGLGEKLFF.

This chain uses TRBV2 with TRBJ2-1, with D possibly being TRBD1 or TRBD2 (5 bases each). The germline V gene encodes CDR1 SNHLY and CDR2 FYNNEI. Trimming pared 0 bases from V and 0 bases from J, leaving 9 bases between. There are 16 residues in the CDR3. CDR3 DNA sequence: TGTGCCAGCAGTGAAGCGTGGGGGAGCTCCTACAATGAGCAGTTCTTC. This encodes CASSEAWGSSYNEQFF.

As DNA, the CDR3 is TGTGCCAGCAGTTACTCTGTGGGGGGAAACACTGAAGCTTTCTTT. The encoded protein is CASSYSVGGNTEAFF. The J gene is TRBJ1-1, the V gene TRBV6-5, with TRBD1 as a possible D gene (5 bases). Germline V gene data show CDR1 as MNHEY and CDR2 as SVGAGI. Trimming removed 0 bases at V and 2 bases at J, with 10 bases between. The CDR3 length is 15 residues.

V and J are TRBV7-9 and TRBJ1-5, with D possibly matching TRBD1 (6 bases). The CDR3 loop spans 15 amino acids. V gave up 5 bases and J gave up 6 bases, with 17 bases separating them. Germline CDR1 is SEHNR and CDR2 is FQNEAQ (reference sequence). This CDR3 reads CASSACRRGGQPQHF. The CDR3, as DNA: TGTGCCAGCAGCGCATGCAGAAGGGGGGGTCAGCCCCAGCATTTT.

This clone appeared a few times. This sequence joins TRBV7-2 and TRBJ1-1; D gene unclear. CDR3 length equals 12 residues. Between the trimmed V and J ends, which lost 3 bases and 7 bases, there was a span of 9 bases. In germline, CDR1 is SGHTA, CDR2 FQGNSA. DNA for the CDR3: TGTGCCAGCAGCTTGCTCTGGGGTGAAGCTTTCTTT. Protein: CASSLLWGEAFF.

CDR3 sequence: CASSLTGSYEQYF. The CDR3 DNA follows: TGTGCCAGCAGTTTGACGGGCTCCTACGAGCAGTACTTC. This rearrangement joins TRBV27 to TRBJ2-7; D uncertain. The germline V gene encodes CDR1 MNHEY and CDR2 SMNVEV (reference sequence). CDR3 length: 13 amino acids. Trimming removed 3 bases at V and 0 bases at J, with 6 bases between.

The chain carries TRBV9 and TRBJ2-3; TRBD2 might be the D (6 bases). The length of the CDR3 is 15 residues. Trimming cost V 6 bases and J 6 bases, with 20 bases left between them. The germline gives CDR1 SGDLS, CDR2 YYNGEE. In DNA form, the CDR3 reads TGTGCCAGCACTCTAGGAGGGCAGGGTTACGATACGCAGTATTTT. Translation: CASTLGGQGYDTQYF. Looking up the rest from reference TRBV9 and TRBJ2-3 gives the full variable domain: DSGVTQTPKHLITATGQRVTLRCSPRSGDLSVYWYQQSLDQGLQFLIQYYNGEERAKGNILERFSAQQFPDLHSELNLSSLELGDSALYFCASTLGGQGYDTQYFGPGTRLTVL.

This chain joins TRBV19 and TRBJ1-1; D possibly corresponds to TRBD1 (5 bases). CDR3 size: 14 residues. The ends were cut back, 6 bases at V and 3 bases at J, with 14 bases in the middle. Per germline, CDR1 LNHDA and CDR2 SQIVND (reference sequence). The CDR3 DNA sequence: TGTGCCAGTAGGATCTGGGGCGTAGACACTGAAGCTTTCTTT. Protein product: CASRIWGVDTEAFF.

The chain uses TRBV11-2 and TRBJ1-2; unclear D gene. Trimming took 5 bases from V and 2 from J, leaving 15 bases between them. This CDR3 is 15 amino acids long. Per germline, CDR1 SGHAT and CDR2 FQNNGV. The CDR3 DNA follows: TGTGCCAGCAGCCCTAAAAGATCGGGCAACTATGGCTACACCTTC. This gives the protein CASSPKRSGNYGYTF.

The chain has TRBV9 and TRBJ1-5; 7 nucleotides line up with TRBD1. CDR3 length equals 16 residues. J was trimmed by 5 bases and V by 0 bases; bases with no gene match: 8. Per germline, CDR1 SGDLS and CDR2 YYNGEE. CDR3 region: CASSVGEGGGYQPQHF. The DNA for the CDR3 is TGTGCCAGCAGCGTAGGAGAGGGAGGGGGCTATCAGCCCCAGCATTTT.

V is TRBV2 and J is TRBJ2-5, with 7 bases that match TRBD1. V lost 7 bases, J lost 2 bases, and 10 bases stayed unmatched. The CDR3 spans 15 residues. Germline-derived CDR1 and CDR2 are SNHLY and FYNNEI. CDR3 sequence (DNA): TGTGCCAGCATAACGACAGGGATGCCGCAAGAGACCCAGTACTTC. It is translated as CASITTGMPQETQYF.

This rearrangement joins TRBV6-6 to TRBJ2-7; 9 bases are a match to TRBD1. V shed 5 bases, J shed 2 bases, and the junction held 4 bases outside the gene matches. Germline V gives CDR1 MNHNY, CDR2 SVGAGI (reference sequence). This CDR3 region has 14 residues. CDR3 amino acids: CASSRGTGPYEQYF. The DNA for the CDR3 is TGTGCCAGCAGTCGTGGGACAGGGCCCTACGAGCAGTACTTC.

The V gene is TRBV5-1, the J gene TRBJ2-3, with D hard to call. This CDR3 has 13 residues. The V and J ends lost 0 bases and 3 bases respectively, with 5 bases between them. The germline CDR1 and CDR2 sequences are SGHRS and YFSETQ. The CDR3 nucleotides are TGCGCCAGCAGCTTGGAAGGGACAGATACGCAGTATTTT. As protein: CASSLEGTDTQYF.

This chain connects TRBV7-3 to TRBJ2-3; 14 bases line up with TRBD2. Germline V lookup: CDR1 SGHTA, CDR2 FQGTGA. Trimming took 1 base from V and 0 from J; bases not matched to a gene: 3. This CDR3 has 18 amino acids. The CDR3 DNA reads as TGTGCCAGCAGCTTAAGGACTAGCGGGGGGCCCAGCACAGATACGCAGTATTTT. Translated, it gives CASSLRTSGGPSTDTQYF.

V is TRBV5-8 and J is TRBJ2-1; possible D gene TRBD1, 6 bases. V lost 4 bases to trimming and J lost 14 bases, with 13 bases between them. The CDR3 has 11 amino acids. The germline V gene has CDR1 SGHTS and CDR2 YDEGEE. The CDR3 region has the DNA TGTGCCAGCAGCCCCCGGGCAGGGGAGTTCTTC. Amino acid sequence: CASSPRAGEFF.